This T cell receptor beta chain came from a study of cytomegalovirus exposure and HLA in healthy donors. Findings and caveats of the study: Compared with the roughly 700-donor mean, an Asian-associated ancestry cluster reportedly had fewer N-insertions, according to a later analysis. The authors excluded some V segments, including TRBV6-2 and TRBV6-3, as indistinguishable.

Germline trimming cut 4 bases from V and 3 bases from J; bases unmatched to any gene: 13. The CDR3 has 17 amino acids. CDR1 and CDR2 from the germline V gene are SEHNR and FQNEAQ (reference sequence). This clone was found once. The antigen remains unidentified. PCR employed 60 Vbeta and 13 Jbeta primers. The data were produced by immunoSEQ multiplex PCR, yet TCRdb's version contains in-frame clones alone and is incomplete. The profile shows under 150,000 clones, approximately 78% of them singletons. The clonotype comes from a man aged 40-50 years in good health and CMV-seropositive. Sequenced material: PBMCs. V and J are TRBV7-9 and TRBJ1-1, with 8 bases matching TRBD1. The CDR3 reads CASSSQDRVYGYTEAFF. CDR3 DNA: TGTGCCAGCAGCTCTCAGGACAGGGTGTACGGGTACACTGAAGCTTTCTTT.